These 26 T cell receptor beta chains were sequenced from one sample in a study of persistence of HIV-infected CD4 T cells. Sequencing used immunoSEQ version 4 in survey mode. Clones were sequenced by immunoSEQ multiplex PCR, and TCRdb holds only the in-frame ones, with some missing. The top ten clones hold 1.8% of a sample with 35,000 to 50,000 clones, just over 90% of them seen once. The antigens of these receptors remain unknown. Nonspecific anti-CD3/anti-CD28 bead stimulation represents the broad CD4+ T cell repertoire. Responding CD4+ T cells were sorted by upregulation of both CD40 ligand and CD69. The sequences come from CD4+ T cells sorted from PBMCs after roughly 18-hour stimulation, collected from a patient who received antiretroviral therapy. These receptors originate from an adult man with HIV who was CMV-seropositive.

This chain uses TRBV2 with TRBJ1-5; D remains ambiguous. Trimming cost V 3 bases and J 6 bases, with 9 bases left between them. Germline V CDR1 and CDR2: SNHLY, FYNNEI. The CDR3 spans 13 residues. The CDR3 loop is CASSEELGQPQHF. The CDR3 bases are TGTGCCAGCAGTGAGGAACTCGGTCAGCCCCAGCATTTT.

The rearrangement uses TRBV7-2 and TRBJ2-1; the match to TRBD1 covers 8 bases. The J segment lost 7 bases and the V segment lost 1 base, leaving 0 bases of the junction unmatched. There are 13 residues in the CDR3. Per the germline V gene, CDR1 is SGHTA and CDR2 is FQGNSA. For the CDR3, the DNA is TGTGCCAGCAGCTTAGGGACAGGGAATGAGCAGTTCTTC. It translates to CASSLGTGNEQFF.

This chain uses TRBV6-4 with TRBJ2-3; TRBD1 matches at 11 bases. J was trimmed by 4 bases and V by 2 bases; bases with no gene match: 8. This CDR3 is built from 17 residues. CDR1 is MRHNA, CDR2 SNTAGT, per germline. The CDR3 DNA reads TGTGCCAGCAGTGACGTGGGGGGGACAGGGGGAGCAGATACGCAGTATTTT. This codes for CASSDVGGTGGADTQYF.

The gene calls are TRBV28 and TRBJ2-3, with 10 bases fitting TRBD1. Germline V lookup: CDR1 MDHEN, CDR2 SYDVKM. V was pared by 5 bases and J by 4 bases, with 6 bases of the junction left unmatched. This CDR3 comprises 15 residues. CDR3 residues: CASSKTGGFSDTQYF. CDR3 bases: TGTGCCAGCAGTAAGACAGGGGGCTTCTCAGATACGCAGTATTTT. Full variable domain (outside the CDR3, taken from reference TRBV28 and TRBJ2-3): DVKVTQSSRYLVKRTGEKVFLECVQDMDHENMFWYRQDPGLGLRLIYFSYDVKMKEKGDIPEGYSVSREKKERFSLILESASTNQTSMYLCASSKTGGFSDTQYFGPGTRLTVL.

The chain has TRBV7-2 and TRBJ2-4, with 8 bases lining up with TRBD2. This CDR3 contains 15 residues. CDR1 SGHTA and CDR2 FQGNSA come from the germline V gene. Unmatched junction bases numbered 4, after V lost 5 bases and J lost 1 base. DNA of the CDR3: TGTGCCAGCAGCCGCCCTAGCGGGGCCAAAAACATTCAGTACTTC. Residues: CASSRPSGAKNIQYF.

The chain combines TRBV3-1 (or the pseudogene TRBV3-2) with TRBJ2-1, with TRBD2 matching 12 bases. Germline V gene lookup returns CDR1 LGHDT and CDR2 YNNKEL (reference sequence). This CDR3 spans 17 amino acids. V lost 8 bases and J lost 2; bases outside the gene matches: 10. CDR3 sequence (DNA): TGTGCCAGCGCGTTGACTAGCGGGGGTGGGCCCTACAATGAGCAGTTCTTC. Its translation: CASALTSGGGPYNEQFF.

The rearrangement links TRBV6-5 to TRBJ1-1; D remains unclear. This CDR3 is built from 11 residues. Germline CDR1 is MNHEY and CDR2 is SVGAGI. Trimming took off 0 bases at V and 9 bases at J, with 5 bases between the two ends. The CDR3 region is CASSYSTQAFF. The CDR3 region has the DNA TGTGCCAGCAGTTACTCGACCCAAGCTTTCTTT.

The J gene is TRBJ2-7, the V gene TRBV13, with D uncertain. Germline V gene sequence: CDR1 PRHDT, CDR2 FYEKMQ (reference sequence). Trimming shortened V by 2 bases and J by 1 base, and 15 bases separated the two germline ends. The CDR3 sequence is 16 residues long. The CDR3 reads CASSLLPDTSSYEQYF. CDR3 bases: TGTGCCAGCAGCTTACTGCCAGACACGTCTTCCTACGAGCAGTACTTC.

The chain recombines TRBV7-8 with TRBJ1-2; no definite D call. There are 17 residues in the CDR3. CDR1 and CDR2 from the germline V gene are SGHVS and FQNEAQ. V lost 0 bases, J lost 7 bases, and 21 bases lay in between. The CDR3 spells CASSLAASVSVPFGYTF. The CDR3, as DNA: TGTGCCAGCAGCTTAGCCGCCAGCGTCTCCGTCCCCTTTGGCTACACCTTC.

The V gene is TRBV23-1, the J gene TRBJ2-6; 8 bases agree with TRBD1. TRBV23-1 counts as an open reading frame of uncertain function. There are 17 residues in the CDR3. Trimming at V came to 1 base and at J to 4 bases, leaving 6 bases not matched to a gene. CDR3 in DNA: TGCGCCAGCAGTCAATGGGAGACAGGGGCCGGGGCCAACGTCCTGACTTTC. Encoded protein: CASSQWETGAGANVLTF.

The rearrangement links TRBV7-2 to TRBJ2-7; maybe TRBD2 (6 bases). Germline V gives CDR1 SGHTA, CDR2 FQGNSA. V shed 2 bases and J shed 6 bases, with 17 bases lying between them. The CDR3 extends over 15 amino acids. CDR3 region: CASSLFVSSGGEQYF. In DNA, the CDR3 is TGTGCCAGCAGCTTATTCGTCAGCTCCGGGGGCGAGCAGTACTTC.

The V call is TRBV27, the J call TRBJ2-1; D gene ambiguous. Per the germline V gene, CDR1 is MNHEY and CDR2 is SMNVEV (reference sequence). The length of the CDR3 is 13 residues. The V and J ends lost 0 bases and 4 bases respectively, with 4 bases between them. The CDR3 reads CASSLSRYNEQFF. The CDR3 coding sequence is TGTGCCAGCAGTTTATCTCGTTACAATGAGCAGTTCTTC.

This clone was seen just once. The CDR3 spells CASSVIGLSSYEQYF. CDR3 DNA: TGTGCCAGCAGCGTAATAGGCCTGAGCTCCTACGAGCAGTACTTC. The chain combines TRBV9 with TRBJ2-7; no clear D gene. The CDR3 covers 15 residues. Trimming removed 1 base from V and 0 bases from J, with 11 bases in between. The germline gives CDR1 SGDLS, CDR2 YYNGEE.

V usage is TRBV30 and J usage is TRBJ2-3; 7 nucleotides line up with TRBD1. This CDR3 is built from 13 residues. CDR1 and CDR2 from the germline V gene are GTSNPN and SVGIG (reference sequence). The ends lost 3 bases at V and 3 bases at J; junction bases unmatched: 3. CDR3 bases: TGTGCCTGGAGCAAGACAGGGACAGATACGCAGTATTTT. Its translation: CAWSKTGTDTQYF. Drawing the rest from reference TRBV30 and TRBJ2-3, the complete variable domain is SQTIHQWPATLVQPVGSPLSLECTVEGTSNPNLYWYRQAAGRGLQLLFYSVGIGQISSEVPQNLSASRPQDRQFILSSKKLLLSDSGFYLCAWSKTGTDTQYFGPGTRLTVL.

The rearrangement links TRBV27 to TRBJ2-7; 7 nucleotides agree with TRBD1. Germline V gene lookup returns CDR1 MNHEY and CDR2 SMNVEV (reference sequence). This CDR3 is 16 amino acids long. With 5 bases clipped from V and 0 bases from J, the junction kept 10 bases outside the gene matches. The CDR3 spells CASSETSGGISYEQYF. CDR3 DNA: TGTGCCAGCAGTGAAACGTCAGGGGGAATCTCCTACGAGCAGTACTTC.

V and J are TRBV29-1 and TRBJ1-2; 9 bases are a match to TRBD1. The CDR3 has 13 residues. With V trimmed by 3 bases and J by 6 bases, 5 bases remained unmatched. CDR1 SQVTM and CDR2 ANQGSEA come from the germline V gene. CDR3 sequence reads: CSVDRGQGHGYTF. The CDR3 DNA sequence: TGCAGCGTTGATCGGGGACAGGGCCATGGCTACACCTTC. Variable domain in full (rest from reference TRBV29-1 and TRBJ1-2): SAVISQKPSRDICQRGTSLTIQCQVDSQVTMMFWYRQQPGQSLTLIATANQGSEATYESGFVIDKFPISRPNLTFSTLTVSNMSPEDSSIYLCSVDRGQGHGYTFGSGTRLTVV.

This chain connects TRBV6-1 to TRBJ2-2; D perhaps matches TRBD2 (6 bases). V was pared by 2 bases and J by 3 bases, with 16 bases between. In germline, CDR1 is MNHNS, CDR2 SASEGT. This CDR3 contains 17 residues. CDR3 sequence reads: CASSERGWGSDTGELFF. The CDR3 DNA follows: TGTGCCAGCAGTGAACGGGGGTGGGGATCGGACACCGGGGAGCTGTTTTTT.

This clone showed up just once. The rearrangement uses TRBV11-3 and TRBJ1-4, with a possible D match to TRBD1 (5 bases). In germline, CDR1 is SGHNT, CDR2 YENEEA. V was pared by 1 base and J by 8 bases, with 29 bases between. The CDR3 is 20 amino acids. The CDR3 protein is CASSLVWGSSVITPGEKLFF. The CDR3 DNA sequence: TGTGCCAGCAGCTTAGTCTGGGGAAGCAGTGTAATTACCCCAGGGGAAAAACTGTTTTTT.

J is TRBJ2-7 and V is TRBV12-1. TRBV12-1 is deemed a pseudogene. This CDR3 is 10 amino acids long. The CDR3 sequence is CASSLQIENV. The CDR3 coding sequence is TGTGCCAGCAGCCTCCAGATAGAAAATGTC.

This chain joins TRBV5-1 and TRBJ2-2, with TRBD2 as a possible D gene (5 bases). The CDR3 runs to 15 residues. CDR1 SGHRS and CDR2 YFSETQ come from the germline V gene. Trimming left V 2 bases short and J 2 bases short, with 10 bases between. CDR3 sequence: CASSFGLVNTGELFF. The CDR3, as DNA: TGCGCCAGCAGCTTCGGACTGGTAAACACCGGGGAGCTGTTTTTT.

The chain recombines TRBV5-1 with TRBJ2-7; the match to TRBD2 covers 11 bases. This CDR3 contains 14 residues. From germline, CDR1 is SGHRS and CDR2 YFSETQ. After removal of 5 bases from V and 0 bases from J, the junction contained 1 base not matched to a gene. CDR3 amino acids: CASSSGGVSYEQYF. CDR3 nucleotides: TGCGCCAGCAGTAGCGGGGGGGTCTCCTACGAGCAGTACTTC.

As for this clone: The sample has other DNA sequences that encode this CDR3 too. The chain carries TRBV5-4 and TRBJ2-3; D uncertain. Germline values: CDR1 SGHNT, CDR2 YYREEE (reference sequence). This CDR3 has 13 amino acids. Trimming cost V 0 bases and J 6 bases, with 8 bases left between them. The CDR3, as DNA: TGTGCCAGCAGCTTGGCAGGAGCGGATACGCAGTATTTT. Translating gives CASSLAGADTQYF.

This chain joins TRBV10-1 and TRBJ1-2, with 8 bases lining up with TRBD1. The CDR3 contains 15 residues. The V gene's germline CDR1 is WNHNN and CDR2 SYGVQD (reference sequence). V lost 3 bases to trimming and J lost 3 bases; unmatched junction nucleotides: 6. The CDR3 coding sequence is TGCGCCAGCAGTGATAACGGACAGGGTCACTATGGCTACACCTTC. Translation gives CASSDNGQGHYGYTF.

The chain is built from TRBV19 and TRBJ1-5, with 8 nucleotides matching TRBD1. From germline, CDR1 is LNHDA and CDR2 SQIVND (reference sequence). After removal of 6 bases from V and 6 bases from J, the junction contained 4 bases not matched to a gene. This CDR3 region has 13 residues. DNA of the CDR3: TGTGCCAGTAGAGGAACAGGGGGTCAGCCCCAGCATTTT. Amino acids: CASRGTGGQPQHF.

The chain links TRBV27 to TRBJ1-6; the D gene is possibly TRBD1 (6 bases). The CDR3 has 17 amino acids. V shed 5 bases and J shed 9 bases, with 23 bases lying between them. Looked up from germline, CDR1 is MNHEY and CDR2 is SMNVEV (reference sequence). The CDR3 is CASSNRARGGDGSPLHF. The DNA of the CDR3 is TGTGCCAGCAGTAACAGGGCCCGAGGCGGTGACGGTTCACCCCTCCACTTT.

On this clone: The identical CDR3 is also encoded by other nucleotide sequences in the sample. This chain uses TRBV18 with TRBJ2-3; D is unresolved. The CDR3 is 11 amino acids. CDR1 and CDR2 from the germline V gene are KGHSH and LQKENI. V gave up 2 bases and J gave up 4 bases, with 1 base separating them. The CDR3 region has the DNA TGTGCCAGCTCACCAGCAGATACGCAGTATTTT. Its translation: CASSPADTQYF.